The 20 T cell receptor beta chains listed next were all sequenced from one sample in a study of cytomegalovirus exposure and HLA in healthy donors. 13 Jbeta primers and 60 Vbeta primers were used for the PCR. Method: immunoSEQ multiplex PCR; TCRdb's copy keeps in-frame clones and lacks some. In the table there are about 90,000 clones, 79% of which are singletons. Sequenced sample: PBMCs. The receptors were sampled from a young man in good health and CMV-seronegative.

The V call is TRBV5-1, the J call TRBJ2-3, with 8 nucleotides matching TRBD1. V lost 0 bases to trimming and J lost 7 bases; unmatched junction nucleotides: 4. This CDR3 has 14 residues. Germline values: CDR1 SGHRS, CDR2 YFSETQ. In DNA form, the CDR3 reads TGCGCCAGCAGCTTGGGGAGACAGGGGAATACGCAGTATTTT. This translates into CASSLGRQGNTQYF.

The chain has TRBV9 and TRBJ2-1, with 11 bases lining up with TRBD2. This CDR3 has 16 residues. Per germline, CDR1 SGDLS and CDR2 YYNGEE. The J segment lost 7 bases and the V segment lost 3 bases, leaving 9 bases of the junction unmatched. The CDR3 region is CASSATLAGGRNEQFF. CDR3 nucleotide sequence: TGTGCCAGCAGCGCGACCTTAGCGGGGGGGCGAAATGAGCAGTTCTTC.

The chain couples TRBV5-5 to TRBJ1-3; D is unclear. V was shortened by 4 bases and J by 4 bases, with 12 bases between the two germline ends. CDR1 SGHKS and CDR2 YYEKEE come from the germline V gene (reference sequence). The CDR3 runs to 14 residues. The CDR3 DNA is TGTGCCAGCAGCCCAGGACCGGGGGGAAACACCATATATTTT. Translated: CASSPGPGGNTIYF.

This chain joins TRBV27 and TRBJ1-2; a possible D gene is TRBD1 (6 bases). The CDR3 totals 16 residues. Trimming shortened V by 5 bases and J by 3 bases, and 19 bases separated the two germline ends. The germline V gene has CDR1 MNHEY and CDR2 SMNVEV (reference sequence). CDR3 residues: CASSQSLQGSYYGYTF. In DNA, the CDR3 is TGTGCCAGCAGTCAGTCGCTACAGGGATCTTACTATGGCTACACCTTC.

V usage is TRBV29-1 and J usage is TRBJ2-3, with a possible D match to TRBD1 (6 bases). Germline V CDR1 and CDR2: SQVTM, ANQGSEA. This CDR3 has 17 residues. V dropped 4 bases and J dropped 5 bases, with 25 bases sitting between them. For the CDR3, the DNA is TGCAGCGTTGTGTGGGCGAGAGGGGGTTGGGTCGGAGATACGCAGTATTTT. Protein: CSVVWARGGWVGDTQYF.

The chain uses TRBV25-1 and TRBJ2-3, with 9 bases aligning to TRBD1. Germline loops: CDR1 MGHDK, CDR2 SYGVNS. With V trimmed by 4 bases and J by 0 bases, 2 bases remained unmatched. There are 15 residues in the CDR3. In DNA form, the CDR3 reads TGTGCCAGCAGTGCTGGACAGGGGAGCACAGATACGCAGTATTTT. Amino acid sequence: CASSAGQGSTDTQYF.

A few counts support this clone. The V and J genes are TRBV9 and TRBJ2-3; 10 positions match TRBD1. This CDR3 spans 13 amino acids. Germline-derived CDR1 and CDR2 are SGDLS and YYNGEE. The ends lost 2 bases at V and 6 bases at J; junction bases unmatched: 0. This CDR3 reads CASSVGQGDTQYF. The DNA for the CDR3 is TGTGCCAGCAGCGTGGGACAGGGGGATACGCAGTATTTT.

This clone was detected only a few times. The chain combines TRBV10-3 with TRBJ2-4, with 9 positions matching TRBD2. The ends lost 4 bases at V and 8 bases at J; junction bases unmatched: 3. This CDR3 is 13 amino acids long. Germline CDR1 is ENHRY and CDR2 is SYGVKD. The DNA of the CDR3 is TGTGCCATCAGTGCCGGGACTAGCTACATTCAGTACTTC. This codes for CAISAGTSYIQYF.

This chain links TRBV2 with TRBJ1-2, with D maybe TRBD1 (5 bases). V was shortened by 4 bases and J by 4 bases, with 10 bases between the two germline ends. The CDR3 runs to 13 residues. Per the germline V gene, CDR1 is SNHLY and CDR2 is FYNNEI. The chain's CDR3 is CASSGGELYGYTF. The DNA of the CDR3 is TGTGCCAGCAGTGGGGGGGAGCTCTATGGCTACACCTTC.

The chain uses TRBV10-3 and TRBJ1-1; 9 bases are a match to TRBD1. The V gene end was trimmed by 2 bases and the J gene end by 1 base; junction bases not matched to a gene: 5. Germline-derived CDR1 and CDR2 are ENHRY and SYGVKD. The length of the CDR3 is 16 residues. Here the CDR3 DNA reads TGTGCCATCAGTGAGAGGGGACAGGGCCGGAACACTGAAGCTTTCTTT. Translated, it gives CAISERGQGRNTEAFF.

The chain joins TRBV15 to TRBJ2-1; 7 bases agree with TRBD1. V lost 3 bases, J lost 5 bases, and 4 bases stayed unmatched. The CDR3 totals 14 residues. Germline CDR1 reads LNHNV; CDR2 reads YYDKDF (reference sequence). DNA of the CDR3: TGTGCCACCAGCAGCGACAGGGTAAACAATGAGCAGTTCTTC. Amino acids: CATSSDRVNNEQFF. The full variable domain, its missing parts supplied by reference TRBV15 and TRBJ2-1, is DAMVIQNPRYQVTQFGKPVTLSCSQTLNHNVMYWYQQKSSQAPKLLFHYYDKDFNNEADTPDNFQSRRPNTSFCFLDIRSPGLGDTAMYLCATSSDRVNNEQFFGPGTRLTVL.

V and J are TRBV7-9 and TRBJ2-7; 7 bases map to TRBD1. V gave up 0 bases and J gave up 0 bases; unmatched junction bases: 8. The germline CDR1 and CDR2 sequences are SEHNR and FQNEAQ (reference sequence). The CDR3 totals 17 residues. The CDR3 is CASSLASQTGSSYEQYF. The CDR3 DNA sequence: TGTGCCAGCAGCTTAGCGTCCCAGACAGGGAGCTCCTACGAGCAGTACTTC.

This chain links TRBV4-2 with TRBJ1-1, with D possibly TRBD1 on 6 matching bases. Trimming pared 4 bases from V and 5 bases from J, leaving 14 bases between. Germline lookup yields CDR1 LGHNA and CDR2 YNFKEQ. CDR3 size: 14 residues. The CDR3, as DNA: TGTGCCAGCAGCCCGCAGGGGAGCATAACTGAAGCTTTCTTT. Amino acid sequence: CASSPQGSITEAFF.

The chain couples TRBV14 to TRBJ2-7, with 12 bases aligning to TRBD2. In germline, CDR1 is SGHDN, CDR2 FVKESK. Trimming at V came to 4 bases and at J to 6 bases, leaving 13 bases not matched to a gene. This CDR3 has 17 residues. The chain's CDR3 is CASSRRLAGVQSFEQYF. The DNA of the CDR3 is TGTGCCAGCAGCCGCCGACTAGCGGGGGTTCAGTCTTTCGAGCAGTACTTC.

V and J are TRBV12-5 and TRBJ2-2, with 7 bases that match TRBD1. The CDR3 extends over 17 amino acids. J lost 3 bases, V lost 2 bases, and 9 bases had no gene match. CDR1 and CDR2 from the germline V gene are LGHNT and FRNRAP. The CDR3 reads CASGLPPQGEYTGELFF. The CDR3 nucleotides read TGTGCTAGTGGTTTGCCCCCCCAGGGGGAATACACCGGGGAGCTGTTTTTT.

This clone appeared a single time. The J gene is TRBJ1-4, the V gene TRBV28; possible D gene TRBD1, 6 bases. V lost 7 bases and J lost 7, with 22 bases in between. Germline V CDR1 and CDR2: MDHEN, SYDVKM. The CDR3 is made up of 16 amino acids. The CDR3 sequence: CASNSGGQVRFEKLFF. The CDR3 DNA sequence: TGTGCCAGCAATTCGGGGGGGCAGGTCAGGTTTGAAAAACTGTTTTTT.

The gene calls are TRBV10-3 and TRBJ2-7; a weak D match, TRBD1 (5 bases). Germline values: CDR1 ENHRY, CDR2 SYGVKD. The CDR3 has 12 amino acids. V was cut by 8 bases and J by 4 bases, with 12 bases left in between. DNA of the CDR3: TGTGCCATCCTCACAGGAGCGTACGAGCAGTACTTC. Translated: CAILTGAYEQYF.

The chain is built from TRBV6-1 and TRBJ1-2; D is uncertain. The CDR3 length is 14 residues. Germline values: CDR1 MNHNS, CDR2 SASEGT. Trimming pared 3 bases from V and 7 bases from J, leaving 15 bases between. The CDR3 reads CASSDLEPVAGYTF. DNA of the CDR3: TGTGCCAGCAGTGACTTGGAGCCGGTTGCTGGCTACACCTTC.

This clone was picked up one time. This chain uses TRBV19 with TRBJ1-5; TRBD1 matches 8 bases. The germline V gene encodes CDR1 LNHDA and CDR2 SQIVND (reference sequence). Trimming cost V 6 bases and J 4 bases; bases outside gene matches: 8. This CDR3 is 15 amino acids long. The CDR3 sequence is CASRGTGGRNQPQHF. CDR3 bases: TGTGCCAGTAGGGGAACAGGGGGTCGGAATCAGCCCCAGCATTTT.

This rearrangement joins TRBV28 to TRBJ1-2; no definite D call. V gave up 6 bases and J gave up 8 bases, with 7 bases separating them. The CDR3 consists of 10 residues. Germline lookup yields CDR1 MDHEN and CDR2 SYDVKM. The CDR3 loop reads CASSDKGYTF. CDR3 sequence (DNA): TGTGCCAGCAGCGACAAAGGCTACACCTTC.